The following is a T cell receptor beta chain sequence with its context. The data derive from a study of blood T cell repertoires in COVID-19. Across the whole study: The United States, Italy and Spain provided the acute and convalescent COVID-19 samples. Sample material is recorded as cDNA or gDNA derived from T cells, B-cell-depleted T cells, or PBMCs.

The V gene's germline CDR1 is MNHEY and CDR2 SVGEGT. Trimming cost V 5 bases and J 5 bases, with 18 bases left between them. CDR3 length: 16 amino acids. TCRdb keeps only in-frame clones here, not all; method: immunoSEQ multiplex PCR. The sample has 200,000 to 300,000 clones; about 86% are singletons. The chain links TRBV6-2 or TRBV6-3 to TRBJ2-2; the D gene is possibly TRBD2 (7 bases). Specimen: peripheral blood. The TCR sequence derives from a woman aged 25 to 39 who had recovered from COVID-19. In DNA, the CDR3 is TGTGCCAGCAGTACTATGGGGGGGCATAGAACCGGGGAGCTGTTTTTT. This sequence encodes CASSTMGGHRTGELFF.